Only a few counts were recorded for the clone carrying this T cell receptor (beta chain). CDR3 length: 11 residues. The germline V gene encodes CDR1 SNHLY and CDR2 FYNNEI. The V and J ends lost 2 bases and 11 bases respectively, with 9 bases between them. These data are taken from a study of T cell changes during pregnancy in multiple sclerosis. TCRdb keeps only in-frame clones here, not all; method: immunoSEQ multiplex PCR. Altogether roughly 39,000 clones are present, around nine tenths being singletons, with the ten largest covering under 0.55%. This specimen consisted of CD4+ T cells from peripheral blood mononuclear cells, obtained in the first trimester of pregnancy. This TCR was recovered from a female donor in good health, enrolled as a control in a pregnancy study. The chain couples TRBV2 to TRBJ1-1; D is unclear. This CDR3 reads CASSELGRAFF. Here the CDR3 DNA reads TGTGCCAGCAGTGAATTAGGGAGGGCTTTCTTT. The full variable domain, with the rest looked up from reference TRBV2 and TRBJ1-1, is EPEVTQTPSHQVTQMGQEVILRCVPISNHLYFYWYRQILGQKVEFLVSFYNNEISEKSEIFDDQFSVERPDGSNFTLKIRSTKLEDSAMYFCASSELGRAFFGQGTRLTVV.